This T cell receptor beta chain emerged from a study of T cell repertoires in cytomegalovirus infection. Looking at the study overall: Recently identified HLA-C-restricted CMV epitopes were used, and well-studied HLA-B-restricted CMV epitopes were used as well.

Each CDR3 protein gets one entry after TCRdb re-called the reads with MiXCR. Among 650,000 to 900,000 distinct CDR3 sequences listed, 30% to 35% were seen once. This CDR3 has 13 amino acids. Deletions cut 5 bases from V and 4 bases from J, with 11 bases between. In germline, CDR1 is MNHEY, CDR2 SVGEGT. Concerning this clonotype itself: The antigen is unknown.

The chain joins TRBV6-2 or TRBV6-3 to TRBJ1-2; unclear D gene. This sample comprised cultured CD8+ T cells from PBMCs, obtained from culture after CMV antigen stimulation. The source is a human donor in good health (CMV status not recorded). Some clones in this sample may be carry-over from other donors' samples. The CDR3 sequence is CASSPTDAYGYTF. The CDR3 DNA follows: TGTGCCAGCAGTCCAACGGACGCCTATGGCTACACCTTC.